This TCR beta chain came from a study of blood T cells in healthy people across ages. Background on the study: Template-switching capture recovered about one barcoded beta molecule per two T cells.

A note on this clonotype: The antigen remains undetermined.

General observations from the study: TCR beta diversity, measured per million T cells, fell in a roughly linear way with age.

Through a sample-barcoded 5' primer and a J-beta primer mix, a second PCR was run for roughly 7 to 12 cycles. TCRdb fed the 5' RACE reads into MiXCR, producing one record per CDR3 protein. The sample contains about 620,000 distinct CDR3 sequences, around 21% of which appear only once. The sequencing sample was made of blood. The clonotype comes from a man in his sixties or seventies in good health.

The CDR3 protein is CASSELRSSGTDYNEQFF. The CDR3 DNA reads as TGTGCCAGCAGTGAATTGAGGTCTAGCGGGACCGATTACAATGAGCAGTTCTTC. V usage is TRBV25-1 and J usage is TRBJ2-1, with TRBD2 matching over 9 bases. The CDR3 consists of 18 residues. The V and J ends lost 1 base and 4 bases, in that order; junction bases with no gene match: 11. Looked up from germline, CDR1 is MGHDK and CDR2 is SYGVNS.